These T cell receptor beta chains were read from a single sample in a study of graft-versus-host responses after intestinal transplantation. Some clones are missing from TCRdb's copy, which holds only in-frame ones; the method was immunoSEQ multiplex PCR. The repertoire holds some 13,000 clones, around 40% seen once, with roughly 1.1% in the top ten. The sequences come from alloreactive CD4+ T cells from a mixed lymphocyte reaction culture, collected before intestinal transplant. The receptor source for this set is a human patient who received an intestinal transplant. The CDR3 runs from the conserved cysteine through the conserved F or W. The order of the fields is V gene, J gene, D gene, clone size, CDR3 DNA, CDR3 protein. A D gene is named only where the DNA matches it firmly. Size tells how often a clone was seen (once, few, many) or the class of an expanded clone, and some rows leave it out.

V: TRBV5-1
J: TRBJ2-1
D: TRBD1
size: .
DNA: TGCGCCAGCAGCATGGACAGGGGGCGTATCTATGAGCAGTTCTTC
CDR3: CASSMDRGRIYEQFF

V: TRBV6-1
J: TRBJ1-3
D: .
size: .
DNA: TGTGCCAGCAGTAAAACAGTTTTCTCTGGAAACACCATATATTTT
CDR3: CASSKTVFSGNTIYF

V: TRBV7-2
J: TRBJ2-7
D: TRBD2
size: .
DNA: TGTGCCAGCAGCTTAAATAGCGGGGGGGCCTACGAGCAGTACTTC
CDR3: CASSLNSGGAYEQYF

V: TRBV7-8
J: TRBJ1-2
D: .
size: few
DNA: TGTGCCAGCAGCTTAACAGGGTGGGACGGCTACACCTTC
CDR3: CASSLTGWDGYTF

V: TRBV7-2
J: TRBJ2-1
D: .
size: .
DNA: TGTGCCAGCAGCTTAACCGGGGGATACAATGAGCAGTTCTTC
CDR3: CASSLTGGYNEQFF

V: TRBV25-1
J: TRBJ1-2
D: TRBD1
size: .
DNA: TGTGCCAGCAGTGAGGGACAGGGTCGGAATGGCTACACCTTC
CDR3: CASSEGQGRNGYTF

V: TRBV19
J: TRBJ1-2
D: .
size: .
DNA: TGTGCCAGTAGTCCTCCGGCGGTCTATGGCTACACCTTC
CDR3: CASSPPAVYGYTF

V: TRBV14
J: TRBJ2-3
D: TRBD2
size: .
DNA: TGTGCCAGCAGCCCCCGGGGGGGGCGGGCAGATACGCAGTATTTT
CDR3: CASSPRGGRADTQYF

V: TRBV27
J: TRBJ2-4
D: .
size: once
DNA: TGTGCCAGCACCTTACCTGGCCCGACAATCTCCCTGGCCAAAAACATTCAGTACTTC
CDR3: CASTLPGPTISLAKNIQYF

V: TRBV29-1
J: TRBJ1-1
D: .
size: few
DNA: TGCAGCGTTGAAGTGCAGATGAACACTGAAGCTTTCTTT
CDR3: CSVEVQMNTEAFF

V: TRBV5-1
J: TRBJ1-2
D: TRBD1
size: few
DNA: TGCGCCAGCAGCTTGGGGGGTCTCGGGACAGGGGAGAGTGGCTACACCTTC
CDR3: CASSLGGLGTGESGYTF

V: TRBV7-2
J: TRBJ2-1
D: .
size: once
DNA: TGTGCCAGCAGCTTATTTGCCGTTAGAAATGAGCAGTTCTTC
CDR3: CASSLFAVRNEQFF

V: TRBV4-3
J: TRBJ2-7
D: TRBD2
size: few
DNA: TGCGCCAGCAGCCATGGACTAGCCTACGAGCAGTACTTC
CDR3: CASSHGLAYEQYF

V: TRBV9
J: TRBJ2-1
D: TRBD2
size: .
DNA: TGTGCCAGCAGCGTAGGGGAGGGTCAGGGAATGTACAATGAGCAGTTCTTC
CDR3: CASSVGEGQGMYNEQFF

V: TRBV4-1
J: TRBJ1-2
D: .
size: .
DNA: TGCGCCAGCAGCCAAGTTTCGGGGGGGTTCTATGGCTGCACCTTC
CDR3: CASSQVSGGFYGCTF

V: TRBV27
J: TRBJ1-2
D: .
size: .
DNA: TGTGCCAGCAGTACCTCGGACAGCCTTTCACGAAACTATGGCTACACCTTC
CDR3: CASSTSDSLSRNYGYTF

V: TRBV7-2
J: TRBJ1-6
D: TRBD1
size: .
DNA: TGTGCCAGCAGCTCGCAGGGGGCTCAGAGTTCACCCCTCCACTTT
CDR3: CASSSQGAQSSPLHF

V: TRBV5-1
J: TRBJ1-2
D: TRBD1
size: .
DNA: TGCGCCAGCAGCTTAATCTCCGGGACAGGGCCGGGCTACACCTTC
CDR3: CASSLISGTGPGYTF

V: TRBV7-2
J: TRBJ1-1
D: .
size: few
DNA: TGTGCCAGCAGCTTAGAAGCTGCGGGGGTGGACACTGAAGCTTTCTTT
CDR3: CASSLEAAGVDTEAFF

V: TRBV14
J: TRBJ2-2
D: .
size: .
DNA: TGTGCCAGCAGCCGGCCCTACGGGGGATCAACCGGGGAGCTGTTTTTT
CDR3: CASSRPYGGSTGELFF

V: TRBV5-1
J: TRBJ1-5
D: .
size: few
DNA: TGCGCCAGCAGCCCGATCGGGGGTGGCCAGCCCCAGCATTTT
CDR3: CASSPIGGGQPQHF

V: TRBV7-8
J: TRBJ1-4
D: TRBD1
size: few
DNA: TGTGCCAGCAGCCCTATTCCGGGACAGGGTACTGAAAAACTGTTTTTT
CDR3: CASSPIPGQGTEKLFF

V: TRBV27
J: TRBJ2-3
D: .
size: .
DNA: TGTGCCAGCTCCCACGCTCCCGACTTATCGGGTTGGCTCTTT
CDR3: CASSHAPDLSGWLF

V: TRBV7-9
J: TRBJ1-1
D: TRBD1
size: few
DNA: TGTGCCAGCAGCAGACAGGGAAGTGGAACTGAAGCTTTCTTT
CDR3: CASSRQGSGTEAFF

V: TRBV12-5
J: TRBJ1-2
D: .
size: .
DNA: TGTGCTAGTGGTTCCTCGACAGGAGGCCGCTTCTATGGCTACACCTTC
CDR3: CASGSSTGGRFYGYTF

V: TRBV5-1
J: TRBJ2-6
D: .
size: .
DNA: TGCGCCAGCAGCTTGATCCCTACTGGGGCCAACGTCCTGACTTTC
CDR3: CASSLIPTGANVLTF

V: TRBV27
J: TRBJ2-3
D: TRBD2
size: .
DNA: TGTGCCAGCAGCCGCCGGGCTAGCGGGGGACCCACAGATACGCAGTATTTT
CDR3: CASSRRASGGPTDTQYF

V: TRBV7-2
J: TRBJ2-3
D: .
size: few
DNA: TGTGCCAGCAGCCAAAGTAGTCCCCCCACAGATACGCAGTATTTT
CDR3: CASSQSSPPTDTQYF

V: TRBV30
J: TRBJ2-3
D: TRBD2
size: .
DNA: TGTGCCTGGAGGGCGACTAGCGGGGGGCTTTACACAGATACGCAGTATTTT
CDR3: CAWRATSGGLYTDTQYF

V: TRBV5-1
J: TRBJ2-3
D: TRBD2
size: .
DNA: TGCGCCAGCAGCTTGACTAGCGGGGTAACAGATACGCAGTATTTT
CDR3: CASSLTSGVTDTQYF

V: TRBV7-2
J: TRBJ2-3
D: TRBD2
size: .
DNA: TGTGCCAGCAGAAGCGGGGGTAGCACAGATACGCAGTATTTT
CDR3: CASRSGGSTDTQYF

V: TRBV2
J: TRBJ2-7
D: TRBD1
size: .
DNA: TGTGCCAGCAGGCGGACAGGGATAAGCCACGAGCAGTACTTC
CDR3: CASRRTGISHEQYF

V: TRBV6-1
J: TRBJ1-1
D: .
size: few
DNA: TGTGCCAGCAGCTTATCAGGACAGCAAGCTTTCTTT
CDR3: CASSLSGQQAFF

V: TRBV6-1
J: TRBJ2-7
D: .
size: .
DNA: TGTGCCAGCAGTGCCCACACAGGGTCCTACGAGCAGTACTTC
CDR3: CASSAHTGSYEQYF

V: TRBV27
J: TRBJ2-1
D: TRBD2
size: .
DNA: TGTGCCAGCAGTTCTGGGGGGGATGAGCAGTTCTTC
CDR3: CASSSGGDEQFF

V: TRBV10-3
J: TRBJ1-1
D: .
size: .
DNA: TGTGCCATCAGCGACCCTCGGGTAGCCATGAACACTGAAGCTTTCTTT
CDR3: CAISDPRVAMNTEAFF

V: TRBV7-9
J: TRBJ2-7
D: .
size: .
DNA: TGTGCCAGCAGCTCGGAATCAGGAGAGCAGTACTTC
CDR3: CASSSESGEQYF

V: TRBV11-3
J: TRBJ1-2
D: .
size: .
DNA: TGTGCCAGCAGCTCTCCGGGTGGTAATGGCTACACCTTC
CDR3: CASSSPGGNGYTF

V: TRBV7-2
J: TRBJ2-5
D: .
size: few
DNA: TGTGCCAGCAGCTTAAAGGCGGCCCAGTACTTC
CDR3: CASSLKAAQYF

V: TRBV14
J: TRBJ1-2
D: TRBD1
size: .
DNA: TGTGCCAGCAGCCAGGGGGACAGGGGGCCTGGCTATGGCTACACCTTC
CDR3: CASSQGDRGPGYGYTF

V: TRBV10-3
J: TRBJ1-2
D: .
size: few
DNA: TGTGCCATCAGTGGCCCGGCAGGGGCTGGCTACACCTTC
CDR3: CAISGPAGAGYTF

V: TRBV30
J: TRBJ1-3
D: .
size: .
DNA: TGTGCCTGGTCCCCATCCCGTACTTTTGGGGGCGAATCTGGAAACACCATATATTTT
CDR3: CAWSPSRTFGGESGNTIYF

V: TRBV11-2
J: TRBJ1-2
D: .
size: .
DNA: TGTGCCAGCAGCCGCGGTGGATATGGCTACACCTTC
CDR3: CASSRGGYGYTF

V: TRBV10-3
J: TRBJ1-2
D: TRBD1
size: medium-sized
DNA: TGTGCCATCAGGCCTCGGACAGGGCCTAACTATGGCTACACCTTC
CDR3: CAIRPRTGPNYGYTF

V: TRBV7-8
J: TRBJ2-7
D: TRBD2
size: few
DNA: TGTGCCAGCAGCCACTCGGGACTAGCGGGGGGCCTATCCTACGAGCAGTACTTC
CDR3: CASSHSGLAGGLSYEQYF

V: TRBV29-1
J: TRBJ2-2
D: .
size: .
DNA: TGCAGCGCTCCGCCCCGCCCGGTTGAGAACACCGGGGAGCTGTTTTTT
CDR3: CSAPPRPVENTGELFF

V: TRBV5-1
J: TRBJ1-1
D: .
size: .
DNA: TGCGCCAGCAGCACCACAGGGCCTACGAACACTGAAGCTTTCTTT
CDR3: CASSTTGPTNTEAFF

V: TRBV7-9
J: TRBJ1-6
D: .
size: medium-sized
DNA: TGTGCCAGCAGCTTAGCAGGGGGAATTAATTCACCCCTCCACTTT
CDR3: CASSLAGGINSPLHF

V: TRBV2
J: TRBJ2-1
D: TRBD2
size: few
DNA: TGTGCCAGCAGTGGGCGGACTAGCAGGGGCAATGAGCAGTTCTTC
CDR3: CASSGRTSRGNEQFF

V: TRBV9
J: TRBJ2-1
D: TRBD1
size: few
DNA: TGTGCCAGCAGCGGGACAGGGGACCCCTACAATGAGCAGTTCTTC
CDR3: CASSGTGDPYNEQFF

V: TRBV30
J: TRBJ1-2
D: TRBD1
size: .
DNA: TGTGCCTGGGGGCAGGGGGCTGGGGGCTACACCTTC
CDR3: CAWGQGAGGYTF

V: TRBV5-6
J: TRBJ2-3
D: TRBD1
size: .
DNA: TGTGCCAGCAGCTGGGGGGACAGGGGTTTCACAGATACGCAGTATTTT
CDR3: CASSWGDRGFTDTQYF

V: TRBV19
J: TRBJ1-5
D: TRBD1
size: .
DNA: TGTGCCAGTAGTGCAACAGGGGTGGAGCCCCAGCATTTT
CDR3: CASSATGVEPQHF

V: TRBV5-8
J: TRBJ2-3
D: TRBD2
size: .
DNA: TGTGCCAGCAGCTTGGGAATAGCGGGGGACACAGATACGCAGTATTTT
CDR3: CASSLGIAGDTDTQYF

V: TRBV7-9
J: TRBJ1-2
D: TRBD1
size: .
DNA: TGTGCCAGCAGCTTACCCAGAGGACAGGGCGACTATGGCTACACCTTC
CDR3: CASSLPRGQGDYGYTF

V: TRBV18
J: TRBJ2-3
D: .
size: few
DNA: TGTGCCAGCTCCCCTAGGCTATCAGATACGCAGTATTTT
CDR3: CASSPRLSDTQYF

V: TRBV10-3
J: TRBJ1-4
D: TRBD1
size: once
DNA: TGTGCTATCAGTGAGGAGAGGCAGGGGGTCTCAAAACTGTTTTTT
CDR3: CAISEERQGVSKLFF

V: TRBV9
J: TRBJ2-7
D: .
size: .
DNA: TGTGCCAGCAGCGTAGGGCTGGGGCCGCCCTACGAGCAGTACTTC
CDR3: CASSVGLGPPYEQYF

V: TRBV29-1
J: TRBJ1-2
D: TRBD1
size: few
DNA: TGCAGCGCCGCCCCGGGACAGGGGGCCCTTGGCTACACCTTC
CDR3: CSAAPGQGALGYTF

V: TRBV6-5
J: TRBJ1-3
D: .
size: .
DNA: TGTGCCAGACCGGGTGGCGGGTTCGGAAACACCATATATTTT
CDR3: CARPGGGFGNTIYF